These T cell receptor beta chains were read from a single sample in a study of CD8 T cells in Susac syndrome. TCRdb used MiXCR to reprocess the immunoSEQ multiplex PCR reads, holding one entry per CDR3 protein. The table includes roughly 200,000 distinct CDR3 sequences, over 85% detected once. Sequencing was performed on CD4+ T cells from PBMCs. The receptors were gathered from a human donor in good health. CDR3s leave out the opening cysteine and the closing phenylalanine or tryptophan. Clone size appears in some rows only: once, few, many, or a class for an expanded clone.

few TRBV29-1 SGRRNEQF
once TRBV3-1 ASSQDRTGTGY
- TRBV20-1 SARRQGTYEQY
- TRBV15 ATSRGGLAGIYNEQF
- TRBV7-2 ASSPVAGGGDTQY
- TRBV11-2 ASAWVADTQY
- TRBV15 ATSRDPGLAMVDEQF
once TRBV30 AWRGLAGVNEQF
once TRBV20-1 SPRETQY
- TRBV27 ASSFGSMVNTEAF
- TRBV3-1 ASSPSPGELF
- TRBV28 ASSPPGQMDYGYT
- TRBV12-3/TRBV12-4 ASSLMGDQPQH
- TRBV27 ASSFLNTKRYNEQF
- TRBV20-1 SAKAGGAYNEQF
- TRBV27 ASSSPGLKTGELF
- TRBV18 ASSPGRDNEQY
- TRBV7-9 ASSLDPGTEAF
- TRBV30 AREGYNEQF
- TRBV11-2 ASSSGTGHYEQY
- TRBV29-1 SVEVVYGYYGYT
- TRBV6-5 ASRPTNYGYT